The 29 T cell receptor beta chains listed next were all sequenced from one sample in a study of blood T cell repertoires in COVID-19. The assay was immunoSEQ multiplex PCR, and TCRdb's table has in-frame clones only and misses some. The table lists approximately 30,000 clones, 84% of them singletons. Source material: peripheral blood. The receptors were gathered from a man aged 70-80 years with active COVID-19.

This chain links TRBV5-4 with TRBJ2-2; D might be TRBD2 (6 bases). The germline V gene has CDR1 SGHNT and CDR2 YYREEE (reference sequence). The CDR3 totals 15 residues. Trimming left V 4 bases short and J 4 bases short, with 14 bases between. CDR3 sequence reads: CASSPHEGGTGELFF. The CDR3 DNA is TGTGCCAGCAGCCCCCATGAGGGAGGCACCGGGGAGCTGTTTTTT. Together with reference TRBV5-4 and TRBJ2-2, the CDR3 gives the full variable domain: ETGVTQSPTHLIKTRGQQVTLRCSSQSGHNTVSWYQQALGQGPQFIFQYYREEENGRGNFPPRFSGLQFPNYSSELNVNALELDDSALYLCASSPHEGGTGELFFGEGSRLTVL.

The chain carries TRBV29-1 and TRBJ2-3; TRBD2 matches 7 bases. Losses at the gene ends were 0 bases for V and 8 bases for J; bases not matched to a gene: 8. The CDR3 has 14 residues. Germline V lookup: CDR1 SQVTM, CDR2 ANQGSEA. DNA of the CDR3: TGCAGCGTTGAAGATGTAAGCGGGGAGGGTACGCAGTATTTT. Protein: CSVEDVSGEGTQYF.

This clone was seen a handful of times. CDR3 region: CASSQTGANQPQHF. Here the CDR3 DNA reads TGTGCCAGCAGCCAAACAGGGGCGAATCAGCCCCAGCATTTT. The gene calls are TRBV6-5 and TRBJ1-5, with 7 bases identical to TRBD1. Germline V gene data show CDR1 as MNHEY and CDR2 as SVGAGI. The CDR3 is 14 amino acids. With 6 bases clipped from V and 4 bases from J, the junction kept 6 bases outside the gene matches.

The CDR3 region has the DNA TGTGCCAGCAGACGAGATCGGGGGGTGGTGAACACTGAAGCTTTCTTT. It specifies CASRRDRGVVNTEAFF. The chain links TRBV7-2 to TRBJ1-1; D might be TRBD1 (5 bases). The V end lost 6 bases, the J end lost 0 bases, and 17 bases lay between the germline ends. Germline V gene lookup returns CDR1 SGHTA and CDR2 FQGNSA. The CDR3 totals 16 residues.

This chain links TRBV7-9 with TRBJ2-5, with no clear D. CDR1 SEHNR and CDR2 FQNEAQ come from the germline V gene (reference sequence). The CDR3 length is 15 residues. V lost 3 bases and J lost 2, with 13 bases in between. The chain's CDR3 is CASSLPSPFQETQYF. The CDR3 coding sequence is TGTGCCAGCAGCTTGCCTAGTCCCTTTCAAGAGACCCAGTACTTC. Full variable domain (missing parts from reference TRBV7-9 and TRBJ2-5): DTGVSQNPRHKITKRGQNVTFRCDPISEHNRLYWYRQTLGQGPEFLTYFQNEAQLEKSRLLSDRFSAERPKGSFSTLEIQRTEQGDSAMYLCASSLPSPFQETQYFGPGTRLLVL.

This chain joins TRBV3-1 (or the pseudogene TRBV3-2) and TRBJ2-7; TRBD1 matches 8 bases. Looked up from germline, CDR1 is LGHDT and CDR2 is YNNKEL (reference sequence). The CDR3 totals 17 residues. Unmatched junction bases numbered 10, after V lost 0 bases and J lost 3 bases. The DNA for the CDR3 is TGTGCCAGCAGCCAAGAAAGTAGACAGGGGAGTCGCTACGAGCAGTACTTC. Translating it yields CASSQESRQGSRYEQYF.

J is TRBJ2-6 and V is TRBV27; possible D gene TRBD2, 5 bases. The V gene lost 10 bases and the J gene lost 3 bases, with 22 bases spanning the gap. Germline V gives CDR1 MNHEY, CDR2 SMNVEV (reference sequence). The CDR3 has 17 residues. The CDR3, as DNA: TGTGCCACCAAAGGACTCTCCCTTGAGGGTGGGGCCAACGTCCTGACTTTC. It translates to CATKGLSLEGGANVLTF.

The chain uses TRBV6-5 and TRBJ1-1; TRBD1 matches 7 bases. V lost 4 bases to trimming and J lost 6 bases; unmatched junction nucleotides: 8. Germline assignment: CDR1 MNHEY and CDR2 SVGAGI. The CDR3 loop spans 14 amino acids. The CDR3 reads CASSLGQVPAEAFF. The CDR3, as DNA: TGTGCCAGCAGTTTAGGACAGGTTCCCGCTGAAGCTTTCTTT.

The table lists this clone with a count of one. The chain has TRBV29-1 and TRBJ1-1; 11 bases map to TRBD1. Looked up from germline, CDR1 is SQVTM and CDR2 is ANQGSEA. This CDR3 contains 13 residues. V trimming: 6 bases; J trimming: 1 base; junction bases outside the gene matches: 1. The chain's CDR3 is CSVGTGGNTEAFF. For the CDR3, the DNA is TGCAGCGTGGGGACAGGGGGGAACACTGAAGCTTTCTTT.

The V call is TRBV19, the J call TRBJ1-5, with TRBD1 matching over 7 bases. The V and J ends lost 6 bases and 4 bases, in that order; junction bases with no gene match: 9. The CDR3 spans 15 residues. CDR1 LNHDA and CDR2 SQIVND come from the germline V gene (reference sequence). Here the CDR3 DNA reads TGTGCCAGTAGGGGCCTGGGGACAGATAATCAGCCCCAGCATTTT. Translating gives CASRGLGTDNQPQHF.

The chain recombines TRBV6-2 or TRBV6-3 with TRBJ2-1, with a possible D match to TRBD2 (5 bases). This CDR3 contains 15 residues. The germline V gene encodes CDR1 MNHEY and CDR2 SVGEGT. Trimming left V 2 bases short and J 5 bases short, with 13 bases between. The DNA of the CDR3 is TGTGCCAGCAGTTACGGTCTAGCTCCTAACAATGAGCAGTTCTTC. Protein product: CASSYGLAPNNEQFF.

The rearrangement uses TRBV5-1 and TRBJ2-1, with D tentatively TRBD2 (6 bases). This CDR3 region has 15 residues. Per the germline V gene, CDR1 is SGHRS and CDR2 is YFSETQ. The germline V and J ends were trimmed by 6 bases and 10 bases, with 23 bases remaining between them. The CDR3 loop is CASTFRSTGGGEQFF. The CDR3 coding sequence is TGCGCCAGCACCTTCCGTTCCACAGGTGGGGGGGAGCAGTTCTTC. The variable domain in full, with the rest retrieved from reference TRBV5-1 and TRBJ2-1, is KAGVTQTPRYLIKTRGQQVTLSCSPISGHRSVSWYQQTPGQGLQFLFEYFSETQRNKGNFPGRFSGRQFSNSRSEMNVSTLELGDSALYLCASTFRSTGGGEQFFGPGTRLTVL.

The chain has TRBV7-8 and TRBJ2-7; D might be TRBD1 (5 bases). Germline CDR1 SGHVS, CDR2 FQNEAQ. This CDR3 comprises 14 residues. V was trimmed by 2 bases and J by 1 base, leaving 9 bases between them. CDR3 DNA: TGTGCCAGCAGCTTATTTAGGGGTTCCTACGAGCAGTACTTC. This gives the protein CASSLFRGSYEQYF.

This clone occurred once. The CDR3 loop is CASSGRQGFETQYF. CDR3 nucleotide sequence: TGTGCCAGTAGTGGGCGACAGGGGTTCGAGACCCAGTACTTC. J is TRBJ2-5 and V is TRBV19, with 8 bases identical to TRBD1. Germline CDR1 reads LNHDA; CDR2 reads SQIVND (reference sequence). The V and J ends lost 5 bases and 5 bases, in that order; junction bases with no gene match: 7. CDR3 length equals 14 residues.

The CDR3 protein is CASSLRGQAYEQYF. The CDR3 nucleotides read TGTGCCAGCAGTTTAAGAGGGCAGGCCTACGAGCAGTACTTC. This chain uses TRBV28 with TRBJ2-7, with TRBD2 as a possible D gene (5 bases). There are 14 residues in the CDR3. Germline V gives CDR1 MDHEN, CDR2 SYDVKM. With 2 bases removed from V and 2 bases from J, the gap between germline ends came to 10 bases.

The chain joins TRBV28 to TRBJ2-2; D possibly corresponds to TRBD2 (7 bases). The CDR3 runs 15 residues. The germline V gene encodes CDR1 MDHEN and CDR2 SYDVKM. V shed 3 bases and J shed 7 bases, with 15 bases lying between them. DNA of the CDR3: TGTGCCAGCAGTTTGGGGGGGGCCCGGAGCGGGGAGCTGTTTTTT. This encodes CASSLGGARSGELFF.

This sequence joins TRBV28 and TRBJ2-2; D unresolved. CDR1 is MDHEN, CDR2 SYDVKM, per germline. Trimming took off 2 bases at V and 1 base at J, with 5 bases between the two ends. This CDR3 has 14 residues. The CDR3 region is CASSLAQNTGELFF. The DNA of the CDR3 is TGTGCCAGCAGTTTAGCACAGAACACCGGGGAGCTGTTTTTT.

The V and J genes are TRBV12-3 or TRBV12-4 and TRBJ1-2; 9 bases match TRBD1. Trimming removed 10 bases from V and 3 bases from J; junction bases left unmatched: 6. The CDR3 is 13 amino acids. The CDR3 DNA reads as TGTGCCACCTTAACAGGGGGCGACTATGGCTACACCTTC. Protein: CATLTGGDYGYTF.

This chain joins TRBV3-1 (or the pseudogene TRBV3-2) and TRBJ2-7; 7 bases are a match to TRBD1. Trimming cost V 4 bases and J 3 bases; bases outside gene matches: 3. Germline V gene lookup returns CDR1 LGHDT and CDR2 YNNKEL (reference sequence). The CDR3 has 13 residues. The CDR3 region has the DNA TGTGCCAGCAGCCGAGGGACAGACTACGAGCAGTACTTC. It codes for CASSRGTDYEQYF.

This chain uses TRBV14 with TRBJ2-7; D is unresolved. This CDR3 spans 12 amino acids. Germline assignment: CDR1 SGHDN and CDR2 FVKESK. V was pared by 3 bases and J by 4 bases, with 7 bases between. CDR3 in DNA: TGTGCCAGCAGCCATAGCAAGTACGAGCAGTACTTC. Its translation is CASSHSKYEQYF. Combining the CDR3 with reference TRBV14 and TRBJ2-7 gives the whole variable domain EAGVTQFPSHSVIEKGQTVTLRCDPISGHDNLYWYRRVMGKEIKFLLHFVKESKQDESGMPNNRFLAERTGGTYSTLKVQPAELEDSGVYFCASSHSKYEQYFGPGTRLTVT.

The chain has TRBV6-6 and TRBJ1-2, with D tentatively TRBD1 (5 bases). The CDR3 is 14 amino acids. Trimming removed 2 bases from V and 2 bases from J, with 9 bases in between. The germline V gene encodes CDR1 MNHNY and CDR2 SVGAGI (reference sequence). CDR3 amino acids: CASSYAGPNYGYTF. The CDR3 nucleotides read TGTGCCAGCAGTTACGCGGGACCGAACTATGGCTACACCTTC.

The genes are TRBV21-1 and TRBJ1-5. TRBV21-1 represents a pseudogene. The CDR3 contains 13 residues. CDR3 sequence (DNA): TGTGCCAGCAGCTGGGAGGGGGATCAGCCCCAGCATTTT. The encoded protein is CASSWEGDQPQHF.

This sequence joins TRBV5-1 and TRBJ2-2; 8 bases line up with TRBD1. CDR3 length: 16 amino acids. J gave up 2 bases and V 0 bases, and 3 bases lay outside the gene matches. Germline lookup yields CDR1 SGHRS and CDR2 YFSETQ. The CDR3 DNA sequence: TGCGCCAGCAGCTTGGGGGACAGGTCCAACACCGGGGAGCTGTTTTTT. As protein: CASSLGDRSNTGELFF.

The chain links TRBV10-3 to TRBJ2-2; unclear D gene. This CDR3 is built from 13 residues. V was shortened by 2 bases and J by 5 bases, with 6 bases between the two germline ends. Germline values: CDR1 ENHRY, CDR2 SYGVKD. CDR3 residues: CAISEEVTGELFF. CDR3 in DNA: TGTGCCATCAGTGAGGAGGTAACCGGGGAGCTGTTTTTT.

The J gene is TRBJ1-4, the V gene TRBV10-3; 9 bases are shared with TRBD1. Germline trimming cut 6 bases from V and 5 bases from J; bases unmatched to any gene: 4. The V gene's germline CDR1 is ENHRY and CDR2 SYGVKD. The CDR3 runs to 14 residues. DNA of the CDR3: TGTGCCATCAGCCTGACAGGGGGGAATGAAAAACTGTTTTTT. Amino acid sequence: CAISLTGGNEKLFF.

The V call is TRBV5-1, the J call TRBJ2-7; D possibly corresponds to TRBD2 (6 bases). The germline V and J ends were trimmed by 0 bases and 3 bases, with 10 bases remaining between them. Germline V gives CDR1 SGHRS, CDR2 YFSETQ. This CDR3 has 14 amino acids. CDR3 protein: CASSLDREYYEQYF. In DNA form, the CDR3 reads TGCGCCAGCAGCTTGGACCGGGAGTACTACGAGCAGTACTTC.

This clone was found once. The CDR3 sequence: CASTARTSGSEQFF. For the CDR3, the DNA is TGTGCCAGCACCGCCAGAACTAGCGGGTCGGAGCAGTTCTTC. The chain has TRBV9 and TRBJ2-1; 9 nucleotides align to TRBD2. V dropped 6 bases and J dropped 10; count of bases not matched to a gene: 11. The CDR3 sequence is 14 residues long. CDR1 is SGDLS, CDR2 YYNGEE, per germline. The whole variable domain, filled in from reference TRBV9 and TRBJ2-1, reads DSGVTQTPKHLITATGQRVTLRCSPRSGDLSVYWYQQSLDQGLQFLIQYYNGEERAKGNILERFSAQQFPDLHSELNLSSLELGDSALYFCASTARTSGSEQFFGPGTRLTVL.

The V gene is TRBV2, the J gene TRBJ2-5, with TRBD2 matching 11 bases. This CDR3 is 18 amino acids long. V trimming: 4 bases; J trimming: 3 bases; junction bases outside the gene matches: 13. Germline V gene lookup returns CDR1 SNHLY and CDR2 FYNNEI. The CDR3 nucleotides read TGTGCCAGCAGTGTAGGACTACTAGCGGGGGCCGGGGAAGAGACCCAGTACTTC. As protein: CASSVGLLAGAGEETQYF. Supplemented by reference TRBV2 and TRBJ2-5, the full variable domain reads EPEVTQTPSHQVTQMGQEVILRCVPISNHLYFYWYRQILGQKVEFLVSFYNNEISEKSEIFDDQFSVERPDGSNFTLKIRSTKLEDSAMYFCASSVGLLAGAGEETQYFGPGTRLLVL.

The chain recombines TRBV6-5 with TRBJ2-2, with a tentative D call TRBD1 (5 bases). Germline V gene sequence: CDR1 MNHEY, CDR2 SVGAGI. The CDR3 totals 14 residues. V lost 5 bases and J 6 bases, leaving 13 bases between the germline ends. CDR3 residues: CASSHLGESGELFF. The CDR3 DNA follows: TGTGCCAGCAGTCACCTAGGGGAATCCGGGGAGCTGTTTTTT.